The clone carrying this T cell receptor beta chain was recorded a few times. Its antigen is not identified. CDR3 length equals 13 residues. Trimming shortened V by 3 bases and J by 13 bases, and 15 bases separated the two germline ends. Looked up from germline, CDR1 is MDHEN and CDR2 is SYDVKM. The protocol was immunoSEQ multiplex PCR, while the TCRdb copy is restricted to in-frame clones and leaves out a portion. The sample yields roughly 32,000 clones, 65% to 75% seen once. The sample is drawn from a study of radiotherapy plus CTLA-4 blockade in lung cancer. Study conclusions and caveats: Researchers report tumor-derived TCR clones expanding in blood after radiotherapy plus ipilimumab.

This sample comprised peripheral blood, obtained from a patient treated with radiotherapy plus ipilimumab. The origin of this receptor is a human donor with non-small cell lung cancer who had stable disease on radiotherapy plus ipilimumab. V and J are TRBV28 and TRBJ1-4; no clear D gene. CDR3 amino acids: CASSLRIPLGLFF. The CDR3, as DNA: TGTGCCAGCAGTTTGAGGATCCCTCTCGGACTGTTTTTT. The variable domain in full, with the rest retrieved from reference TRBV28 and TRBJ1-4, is DVKVTQSSRYLVKRTGEKVFLECVQDMDHENMFWYRQDPGLGLRLIYFSYDVKMKEKGDIPEGYSVSREKKERFSLILESASTNQTSMYLCASSLRIPLGLFFGSGTQLSVL.